One and the same sample provided the 18 T cell receptor beta chains below, sequenced in a study of blood T cell repertoires in COVID-19. Sequencing used immunoSEQ multiplex PCR; TCRdb keeps in-frame clones, though not all of them. This table holds about 220,000 clones, 85% found once. Sequenced material: peripheral blood. These receptors were collected from a woman aged 70-85 years with COVID-19, enrolled during active disease.

The CDR3: CASSLRAGSSGFF. In nucleotides, the CDR3 is TGTGCCAGCAGCTTGAGAGCGGGCAGCTCGGGGTTCTTC. The chain uses TRBV11-2 and TRBJ2-1; possible D gene TRBD2, 6 bases. The CDR3 is 13 residues long. V lost 3 bases, J lost 15 bases, and 18 bases lay in between. The germline gives CDR1 SGHAT, CDR2 FQNNGV.

This sequence joins TRBV19 and TRBJ2-1; 9 bases are a match to TRBD1. V trimming: 7 bases; J trimming: 7 bases; junction bases outside the gene matches: 8. This CDR3 is built from 14 residues. The germline V gene has CDR1 LNHDA and CDR2 SQIVND (reference sequence). CDR3 DNA: TGTGCCAGTAACCCCCGGACAGGGGTAAATGAGCAGTTCTTC. Its translation: CASNPRTGVNEQFF.

This rearrangement joins TRBV5-1 to TRBJ2-7; the match to TRBD1 covers 9 bases. The V gene end was trimmed by 4 bases and the J gene end by 4 bases; junction bases not matched to a gene: 6. CDR1 and CDR2 from the germline V gene are SGHRS and YFSETQ. The CDR3 totals 14 residues. The CDR3 DNA sequence: TGCGCCAGCAGCGCGCGGACAGGGGAGTACGAGCAGTACTTC. It codes for CASSARTGEYEQYF.

The CDR3 loop reads CASSKGQAVTDTQYF. The CDR3 bases are TGTGCCAGCAGCAAGGGACAGGCGGTGACAGATACGCAGTATTTT. The chain joins TRBV21-1 to TRBJ2-3; TRBD1 reflects the table's D call only, with no check against the DNA. TRBV21-1 is tagged as a pseudogene. The CDR3 totals 15 residues.

The chain links TRBV14 to TRBJ2-1; 9 positions match TRBD2. J was trimmed by 4 bases and V by 3 bases; bases with no gene match: 4. Germline CDR1 reads SGHDN; CDR2 reads FVKESK. The CDR3 length is 15 residues. CDR3 nucleotides: TGTGCCAGCAGCCAGGGGACTAGCTGGTACAATGAGCAGTTCTTC. Encoded protein: CASSQGTSWYNEQFF.

The chain joins TRBV7-6 to TRBJ1-6, with 8 nucleotides matching TRBD1. This CDR3 is built from 15 residues. Trimming cost V 5 bases and J 7 bases; bases outside gene matches: 7. Germline CDR1 reads SGHVS; CDR2 reads FNYEAQ. This CDR3 is CASSDRTGLNSPLHF. The CDR3 region has the DNA TGTGCCAGCAGCGACCGGACAGGGTTAAATTCACCCCTCCACTTT. Filled out from reference TRBV7-6 and TRBJ1-6, the complete variable domain reads GAGVSQSPRYKVTKRGQDVALRCDPISGHVSLYWYRQALGQGPEFLTYFNYEAQQDKSGLPNDRFSAERPEGSISTLTIQRTEQRDSAMYRCASSDRTGLNSPLHFGNGTRLTVT.

The gene calls are TRBV7-8 and TRBJ1-5; TRBD1 is a possible D gene (5 bases). Trimming removed 5 bases at V and 6 bases at J, with 17 bases between. Germline lookup yields CDR1 SGHVS and CDR2 FQNEAQ. This CDR3 is 15 amino acids long. The CDR3 protein is CASSPGEGRIQPQHF. The CDR3 DNA sequence: TGTGCCAGCAGCCCCGGGGAGGGGAGGATTCAGCCCCAGCATTTT.

V and J are TRBV29-1 and TRBJ2-1; D uncertain. V lost 3 bases, J lost 6 bases, and 12 bases lay in between. Germline V CDR1 and CDR2: SQVTM, ANQGSEA. The CDR3 runs 13 residues. The CDR3 loop reads CSVERGSGNEQFF. In nucleotides, the CDR3 is TGCAGCGTTGAGAGAGGTTCCGGCAATGAGCAGTTCTTC.

V gene TRBV2 combines with J gene TRBJ1-5; TRBD1 matches at 10 bases. V shed 6 bases and J 2 bases; nucleotides not matched to a gene: 7. The CDR3 totals 16 residues. Germline CDR1 and CDR2: SNHLY and FYNNEI. CDR3 nucleotides: TGTGCCAGCAGAGCCGGGACAGGGGCTCGCAATCAGCCCCAGCATTTT. This gives the protein CASRAGTGARNQPQHF.

The gene calls are TRBV13 and TRBJ2-2; 8 positions agree with TRBD2. Looked up from germline, CDR1 is PRHDT and CDR2 is FYEKMQ (reference sequence). The CDR3 is made up of 18 amino acids. Trimming took 1 base from V and 1 from J; bases not matched to a gene: 8. CDR3 sequence (DNA): TGTGCCAGCAGCTTAGTGTCCGGGAGGGGTAAGAACACCGGGGAGCTGTTTTTT. It codes for CASSLVSGRGKNTGELFF. The full variable domain, rest sourced from reference TRBV13 and TRBJ2-2, is AAGVIQSPRHLIKEKRETATLKCYPIPRHDTVYWYQQGPGQDPQFLISFYEKMQSDKGSIPDRFSAQQFSDYHSELNMSSLELGDSALYFCASSLVSGRGKNTGELFFGEGSRLTVL.

The V call is TRBV29-1, the J call TRBJ1-1; D remains unclear. Trimming removed 7 bases from V and 1 base from J, with 4 bases in between. Per germline, CDR1 SQVTM and CDR2 ANQGSEA. The CDR3 sequence is 10 residues long. The CDR3 region has the DNA TGCAGCGGGGCGAACACTGAAGCTTTCTTT. This codes for CSGANTEAFF.

This clone was found once. The chain links TRBV6-2 or TRBV6-3 to TRBJ2-5, with 13 bases lining up with TRBD2. CDR3 length equals 17 residues. Germline loops: CDR1 MNHEY, CDR2 SVGEGT. With V trimmed by 0 bases and J by 1 base, 2 bases remained unmatched. CDR3: CASSYSRLAGGQETQYF. In nucleotides, the CDR3 is TGTGCCAGCAGTTACTCTAGACTAGCGGGGGGCCAAGAGACCCAGTACTTC.

The gene calls are TRBV7-9 and TRBJ1-2, with unresolved D. CDR3 length: 14 residues. Germline V gene sequence: CDR1 SEHNR, CDR2 FQNEAQ (reference sequence). V dropped 1 base and J dropped 9 bases, with 15 bases sitting between them. Here the CDR3 DNA reads TGTGCCAGCAGCTTAGTCGCAGAAGAAAATCGCTACACCTTC. It is translated as CASSLVAEENRYTF.

V is TRBV5-6 and J is TRBJ1-1, with 10 bases lining up with TRBD1. In germline, CDR1 is SGHDT, CDR2 YYEEEE. The trim removed 4 bases at V and 5 bases at J, leaving 20 bases unmatched. This CDR3 comprises 19 residues. The CDR3 loop is CASSPYNQWTGGMGTEAFF. In DNA, the CDR3 is TGTGCCAGCAGCCCATACAATCAATGGACAGGGGGAATGGGAACTGAAGCTTTCTTT.

The rearrangement joins TRBV5-5 to TRBJ1-1, with 9 positions matching TRBD1. The CDR3 has 18 amino acids. The germline CDR1 and CDR2 sequences are SGHKS and YYEKEE (reference sequence). The J segment lost 4 bases and the V segment lost 1 base, leaving 14 bases of the junction unmatched. The CDR3 sequence is CASSLLPIPDRGITEAFF. CDR3 nucleotide sequence: TGTGCCAGCAGCTTGTTGCCGATACCGGACAGGGGAATCACTGAAGCTTTCTTT.

The chain has TRBV6-2 or TRBV6-3 and TRBJ1-6; D not resolved. Trimming shortened V by 5 bases and J by 5 bases, and 16 bases separated the two germline ends. Germline V gene data show CDR1 as MNHEY and CDR2 as SVGEGT. The CDR3 is 16 residues long. The CDR3 coding sequence is TGTGCCAGCAGTCCAAGCGGACGGTCGGATAATTCACCCCTCCACTTT. Translation: CASSPSGRSDNSPLHF.

V and J are TRBV19 and TRBJ2-2; TRBD2 might be the D (6 bases). The CDR3 runs to 16 residues. Per the germline V gene, CDR1 is LNHDA and CDR2 is SQIVND (reference sequence). Trimming removed 4 bases at V and 5 bases at J, with 17 bases between. The CDR3 region has the DNA TGTGCCAGTAGTAGGGACTTAGGGTCTGGGACCGGGGAGCTGTTTTTT. It yields the protein CASSRDLGSGTGELFF.

The chain has TRBV5-6 and TRBJ1-1, with unresolved D. CDR1 is SGHDT and CDR2 is YYEEEE in the germline V gene. Trimming cost V 4 bases and J 5 bases, with 18 bases left between them. The length of the CDR3 is 15 residues. CDR3: CASSLSLGEVTEAFF. CDR3 DNA: TGTGCCAGCAGCCTGAGTCTAGGAGAAGTTACTGAAGCTTTCTTT.